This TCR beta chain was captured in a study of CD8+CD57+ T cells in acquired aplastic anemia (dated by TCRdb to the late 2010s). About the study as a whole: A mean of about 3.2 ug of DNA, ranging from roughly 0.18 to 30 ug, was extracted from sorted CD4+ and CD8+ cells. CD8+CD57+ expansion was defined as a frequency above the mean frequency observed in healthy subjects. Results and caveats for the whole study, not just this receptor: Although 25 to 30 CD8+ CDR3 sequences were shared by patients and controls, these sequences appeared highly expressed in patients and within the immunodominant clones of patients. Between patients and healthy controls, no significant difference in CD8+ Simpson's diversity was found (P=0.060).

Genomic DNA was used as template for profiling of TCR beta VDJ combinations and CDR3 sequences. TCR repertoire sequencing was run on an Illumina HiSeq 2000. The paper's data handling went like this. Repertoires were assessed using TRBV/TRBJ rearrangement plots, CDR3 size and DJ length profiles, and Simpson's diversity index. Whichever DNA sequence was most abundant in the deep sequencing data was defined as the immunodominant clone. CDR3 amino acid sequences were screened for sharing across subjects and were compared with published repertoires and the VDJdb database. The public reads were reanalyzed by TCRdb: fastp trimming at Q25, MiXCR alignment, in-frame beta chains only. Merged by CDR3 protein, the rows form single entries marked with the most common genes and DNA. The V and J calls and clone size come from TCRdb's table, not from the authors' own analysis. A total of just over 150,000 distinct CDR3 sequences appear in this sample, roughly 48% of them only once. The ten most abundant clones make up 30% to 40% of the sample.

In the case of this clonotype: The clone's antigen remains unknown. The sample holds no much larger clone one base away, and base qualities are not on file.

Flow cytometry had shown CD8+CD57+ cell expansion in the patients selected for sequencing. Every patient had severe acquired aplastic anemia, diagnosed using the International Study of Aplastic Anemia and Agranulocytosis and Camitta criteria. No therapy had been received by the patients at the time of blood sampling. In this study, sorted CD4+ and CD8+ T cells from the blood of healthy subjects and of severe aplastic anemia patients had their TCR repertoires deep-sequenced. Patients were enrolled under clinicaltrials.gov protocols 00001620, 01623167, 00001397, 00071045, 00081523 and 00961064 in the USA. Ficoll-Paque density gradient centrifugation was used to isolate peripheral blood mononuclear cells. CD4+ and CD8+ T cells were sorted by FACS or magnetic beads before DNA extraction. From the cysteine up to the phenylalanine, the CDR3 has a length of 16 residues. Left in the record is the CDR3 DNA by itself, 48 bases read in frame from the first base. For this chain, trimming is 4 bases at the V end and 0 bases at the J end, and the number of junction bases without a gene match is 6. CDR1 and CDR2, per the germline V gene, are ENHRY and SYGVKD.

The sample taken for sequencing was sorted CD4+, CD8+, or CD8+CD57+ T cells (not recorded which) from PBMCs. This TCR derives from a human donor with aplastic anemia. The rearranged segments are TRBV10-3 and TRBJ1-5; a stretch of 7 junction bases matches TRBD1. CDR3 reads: CAISATGPRSNQPQHF. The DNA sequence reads TGTGCCATCAGTGCGACAGGGCCCCGTAGCAATCAGCCCCAGCATTTT.